This note documents a single T cell receptor (beta chain) sequence. Its antigen remains unidentified. PCR primers comprised 60 Vbeta and 13 Jbeta primers. Sequencing was performed with immunoSEQ multiplex PCR; in TCRdb, only in-frame clones are kept and a portion is missing. Across tens of thousands of clones, the top ten clones capture 3.8% of the sample. Trimming cost V 6 bases and J 8 bases; bases outside gene matches: 11. This CDR3 spans 15 amino acids. Germline values: CDR1 MRHNA, CDR2 SNTAGT. The sample is drawn from a study of cytomegalovirus exposure and HLA in healthy donors. Overall study findings and caveats: V- and J-gene trimming in TCR beta was tied to a missense DCLRE1C variant by an analysis performed later. Most TCR sequences proved rare, with some public TCRs found in many donors.

The chain uses TRBV6-4 and TRBJ2-1; TRBD2 matches at 9 bases. The clonotype originates from a man between 18 and 35 years old in good health and CMV-seropositive. Sequencing was carried out using PBMCs. CDR3 sequence reads: CASSPSGGGADEQFF. CDR3 bases: TGTGCCAGCAGCCCCAGTGGCGGGGGGGCCGATGAGCAGTTCTTC.